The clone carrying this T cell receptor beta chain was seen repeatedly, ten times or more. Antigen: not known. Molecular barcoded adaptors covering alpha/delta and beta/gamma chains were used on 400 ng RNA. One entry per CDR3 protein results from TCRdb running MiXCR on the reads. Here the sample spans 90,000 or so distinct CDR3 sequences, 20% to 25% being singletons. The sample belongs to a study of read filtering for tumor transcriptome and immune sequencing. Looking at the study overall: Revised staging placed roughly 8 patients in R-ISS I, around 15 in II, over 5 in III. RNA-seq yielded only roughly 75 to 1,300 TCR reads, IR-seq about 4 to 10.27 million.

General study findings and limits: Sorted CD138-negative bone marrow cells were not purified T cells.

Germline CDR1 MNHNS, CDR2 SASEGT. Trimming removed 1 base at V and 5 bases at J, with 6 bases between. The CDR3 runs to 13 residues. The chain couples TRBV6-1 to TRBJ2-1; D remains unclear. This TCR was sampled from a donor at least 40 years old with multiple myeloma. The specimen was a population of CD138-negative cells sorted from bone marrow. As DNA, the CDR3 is TGTGCCAGCAGTGAAGTAGGGAACAATGAGCAGTTCTTC. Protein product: CASSEVGNNEQFF.